This passage covers 9 T cell receptor beta chains from one sample sequenced in a study of blood T cell repertoires in COVID-19. The assay was immunoSEQ multiplex PCR, and TCRdb's table has in-frame clones only and misses some. Here the sample spans 270,000 or so clones, less than 85% being singletons. The sample comprised peripheral blood. These receptors all come from a young woman with acute or convalescent COVID-19.

The rearrangement uses TRBV12-3 or TRBV12-4 and TRBJ1-1, with D uncertain. The CDR3 contains 11 residues. V was cut by 2 bases and J by 7 bases, with 5 bases left in between. CDR3 protein: CASSLNYEAFF. CDR3 nucleotide sequence: TGTGCCAGCAGTTTAAACTATGAAGCTTTCTTT.

This clone was recorded only once. The V and J genes are TRBV2 and TRBJ2-7; 9 bases fit TRBD1. The trim removed 6 bases at V and 6 bases at J, leaving 6 bases unmatched. This CDR3 has 13 residues. Germline V gene sequence: CDR1 SNHLY, CDR2 FYNNEI. The CDR3 is CASRRQGESEQYF. The CDR3 region has the DNA TGTGCCAGCAGAAGACAGGGGGAGAGCGAGCAGTACTTC.

The CDR3 DNA reads as TGTGCCACCAGCAGATCAGAAGAAGAGACCCAGTACTTC. It yields the protein CATSRSEEETQYF. The V and J genes are TRBV15 and TRBJ2-5; D gene uncertain. The CDR3 length is 13 residues. Trimming stripped 2 bases from V and 3 bases from J, with 7 bases between. CDR1 and CDR2 (germline): LNHNV, YYDKDF (reference sequence).

This rearrangement joins TRBV3-1 (or the pseudogene TRBV3-2) to TRBJ2-1; TRBD2 matches at 8 bases. Losses at the gene ends were 1 base for V and 4 bases for J; bases not matched to a gene: 3. Germline CDR1 reads LGHDT; CDR2 reads YNNKEL (reference sequence). The CDR3 runs to 15 residues. CDR3 DNA: TGTGCCAGCAGCCAAGTCGTAGCGGGGTACAATGAGCAGTTCTTC. It is translated as CASSQVVAGYNEQFF.

The chain links TRBV4-1 to TRBJ2-1, with 11 bases matching TRBD2. Trimming cost V 0 bases and J 5 bases; bases outside gene matches: 3. The CDR3 sequence is 16 residues long. Germline V gene data show CDR1 as MGHRA and CDR2 as YSYEKL. CDR3 coding DNA: TGCGCCAGCAGCCAAGATGGGACTAGCGGCCACAATGAGCAGTTCTTC. It yields the protein CASSQDGTSGHNEQFF.

This chain uses TRBV27 with TRBJ1-2; possible D gene TRBD1, 5 bases. Germline V gene data show CDR1 as MNHEY and CDR2 as SMNVEV (reference sequence). V was shortened by 3 bases and J by 8 bases, with 16 bases between the two germline ends. The CDR3 runs to 14 residues. CDR3 DNA sequence: TGTGCCAGCAGTTTGTCTCCAGGGTTTGTGGGCTACACCTTC. It is translated as CASSLSPGFVGYTF.

This clone appeared a single time. The chain combines TRBV5-6 with TRBJ2-5; 7 nucleotides match TRBD2. The J segment lost 5 bases and the V segment lost 0 bases, leaving 7 bases of the junction unmatched. The CDR3 runs to 15 residues. CDR1 and CDR2 from the germline V gene are SGHDT and YYEEEE. The CDR3 DNA reads as TGTGCCAGCAGCTTGGTGGCTAGCGGAGGGGAGACCCAGTACTTC. Translation: CASSLVASGGETQYF.

CDR3 sequence reads: CASSFTLVLSYNEQFF. The DNA of the CDR3 is TGTGCCAGCAGTTTTACCCTAGTCCTTAGCTACAATGAGCAGTTCTTC. The chain joins TRBV27 to TRBJ2-1; unclear D gene. The CDR3 runs 16 residues. Deletions cut 3 bases from V and 3 bases from J, with 15 bases between. Germline values: CDR1 MNHEY, CDR2 SMNVEV (reference sequence).

This rearrangement joins TRBV30 to TRBJ1-2, with TRBD1 matching 7 bases. Germline V gene data show CDR1 as GTSNPN and CDR2 as SVGIG (reference sequence). The CDR3 loop spans 14 amino acids. After removal of 2 bases from V and 8 bases from J, the junction contained 11 bases not matched to a gene. CDR3 sequence (DNA): TGTGCCTGGAGTCGTTTCTCCAGGGGGTACGGCTACACCTTC. It translates to CAWSRFSRGYGYTF.